This T cell receptor beta chain was identified in a study of blood T cell repertoires in COVID-19. Study in general: The United States, Italy and Spain provided the acute and convalescent COVID-19 samples. PBMCs, B-cell-depleted T cells, or T cells provided the cDNA or gDNA that made up the material.

Profiled with immunoSEQ multiplex PCR; TCRdb holds only in-frame clones, not every one. The sample records around 180,000 clones, over 70% being singletons. This CDR3 contains 15 residues. Trimming removed 4 bases from V and 4 bases from J, with 16 bases in between. Germline CDR1 is SGHDN and CDR2 is FVKESK. The chain is built from TRBV14 and TRBJ1-2; possible D gene TRBD1, 6 bases. This sequence was found in a man aged 55 to 69 with active or convalescent COVID-19. The sample was peripheral blood. CDR3: CASSPRYREPYGYTF. CDR3 nucleotide sequence: TGTGCCAGCAGCCCACGTTACAGGGAACCCTATGGCTACACCTTC.